This TCR beta chain stems from a study of CD8 T cells in Susac syndrome. The CDR3 loop spans 14 amino acids. Per germline, CDR1 MNHEY and CDR2 SMNVEV (reference sequence). The V gene lost 8 bases and the J gene lost 2 bases, with 13 bases spanning the gap. Included as multiple sclerosis controls were treatment-naive patients who had stable or active relapsing-remitting disease. Reverse transcription of about 0.45 to 1 ug RNA was carried out with random hexamers. MiXCR, run by TCRdb on the immunoSEQ multiplex PCR reads, gives a single entry per CDR3 protein. Of 200,000 or so distinct CDR3 sequences in the sample, approximately 96% were seen once.

The chain joins TRBV27 to TRBJ1-5, with TRBD1 as a possible D gene (5 bases). This TCR came from a human donor with multiple sclerosis. The sample comprised CD4+ T cells from PBMCs. DNA for the CDR3: TGTGCCAGCTCCCCGGGGCAGCGCAATCAGCCCCAGCATTTT. Amino acid sequence: CASSPGQRNQPQHF.